The following is a T cell receptor beta chain sequence with its context. Its antigen is as yet unknown. Related graft donors supplied nonmyeloablative bone marrow transplants, and mixed chimerism was transient. Thawed PBMCs were FACS-sorted into unstimulated CD4+CD25+CD127- regulatory T cells, CD4+CD25- non-regulatory cells, CD4 and CD8 cells. This specimen belongs to a study of Tregs in tolerant kidney transplant recipients. Method: immunoSEQ multiplex PCR; TCRdb's copy keeps in-frame clones and lacks some. The specimen's table records about 23,000 clones. General study findings and limits: Donor-specific Treg expansion exceeded global Treg expansion in tolerant patients, suggesting antigen drive.

Sequenced here: CD4+ T cells from blood (PBMCs), sampled 6 months after the transplant. This clonotype was obtained from a human patient who received a combined kidney and bone marrow transplant. Some T cells may have come from the graft donor.

The CDR3 DNA, read in part, is TGCGCCAGCAGCTTGGGGAGGGGGCGAGAGACC. This codes for CASSLGRGRET. The complete CDR3 reads CASSLGRGRETQYF. The rearrangement uses TRBV5-1 and TRBJ2-5; D might be TRBD1 (7 bases). Sequencing ends 3 residues short of the CDR3 end; the germline J gene provides the rest. Trimming cost V 0 bases and J 4 bases, with 10 bases left between them. Germline-derived CDR1 and CDR2 are SGHRS and YFSETQ. The CDR3 runs 14 residues.